Below, 22 T cell receptor beta chains from the same sample are listed, as sequenced in a study of technical replicates of blood from a few donors (dated by TCRdb to 2016 to 2017). The library came from the immunoSEQ multiplex PCR assay. Not all clones reach the TCRdb copy of this immuneACCESS table, which keeps in-frame sequences only. Checked studies attribute under half of the gap to unresolved V genes and leave the rest unexplained. The table for this sample lists 100,000 or so clones; about 95% of them were counted only once. 0.21% of the sample goes to the ten largest clones. Source material: T cells isolated from PBMCs. Receptor source: a human donor in good health.

The rearrangement joins TRBV27 to TRBJ2-5; 11 nucleotides agree with TRBD2. CDR1 and CDR2 (germline): MNHEY, SMNVEV (reference sequence). After removal of 2 bases from V and 3 bases from J, the junction contained 5 bases not matched to a gene. The CDR3 loop spans 16 amino acids. The CDR3 reads CASSLVPTSGEETQYF. Written as DNA, the CDR3 is TGTGCCAGCAGTTTAGTGCCGACTAGCGGGGAAGAGACCCAGTACTTC.

J is TRBJ1-5 and V is TRBV7-6; unclear D gene. Trimming removed 0 bases at V and 0 bases at J, with 9 bases between. There are 16 residues in the CDR3. The germline gives CDR1 SGHVS, CDR2 FNYEAQ. CDR3 protein: CASSLAPGGSNQPQHF. In DNA form, the CDR3 reads TGTGCCAGCAGCTTAGCTCCAGGAGGTAGCAATCAGCCCCAGCATTTT.

The chain employs TRBV11-2 and TRBJ2-1; the match to TRBD1 covers 9 bases. J was trimmed by 8 bases and V by 6 bases; bases with no gene match: 5. This CDR3 comprises 13 residues. Germline V gene data show CDR1 as SGHAT and CDR2 as FQNNGV. The CDR3 region has the DNA TGTGCCAGCAGAACTACAGGGGGCTATGAGCAGTTCTTC. Translating gives CASRTTGGYEQFF.

The chain employs TRBV6-1 and TRBJ1-6; TRBD1 matches at 10 bases. The CDR3 consists of 15 residues. Losses at the gene ends were 4 bases for V and 7 bases for J; bases not matched to a gene: 4. Per the germline V gene, CDR1 is MNHNS and CDR2 is SASEGT. CDR3 region: CASSGQGARNSPLHF. Written as DNA, the CDR3 is TGTGCCAGCAGTGGACAGGGGGCGAGAAATTCACCCCTCCACTTT.

The chain links TRBV30 to TRBJ1-1, with D possibly matching TRBD1 (6 bases). V lost 5 bases and J 8 bases, leaving 12 bases between the germline ends. CDR3 length: 11 residues. The germline gives CDR1 GTSNPN, CDR2 SVGIG (reference sequence). The CDR3 DNA reads TGTGCCTGGGGATTTACAGGGGAAGCTTTCTTT. Protein product: CAWGFTGEAFF.

This sequence joins TRBV13 and TRBJ2-7, with 7 bases fitting TRBD2. Germline-derived CDR1 and CDR2 are PRHDT and FYEKMQ (reference sequence). Trimming took 0 bases from V and 3 from J; bases not matched to a gene: 17. The CDR3 is made up of 19 amino acids. The CDR3 protein is CASSLGQPRFSGGGYEQYF. CDR3 DNA sequence: TGTGCCAGCAGCTTAGGCCAGCCTCGTTTTTCGGGAGGTGGCTACGAGCAGTACTTC.

The J gene is TRBJ1-1, the V gene TRBV10-2; a possible D gene is TRBD1 (5 bases). Germline CDR1 and CDR2: WSHSY and SAAADI. The CDR3 covers 13 residues. Trimming removed 0 bases from V and 7 bases from J, with 9 bases in between. The CDR3: CASSESGGGEAFF. The CDR3 DNA is TGCGCCAGCAGTGAGTCGGGGGGGGGTGAAGCTTTCTTT.

The V call is TRBV11-2, the J call TRBJ2-7, with a possible D match to TRBD1 (6 bases). The germline V gene has CDR1 SGHAT and CDR2 FQNNGV. The CDR3 has 13 amino acids. The V and J ends lost 5 bases and 2 bases respectively, with 10 bases between them. Here the CDR3 reads CASSQNRAYEQYF. The CDR3 DNA reads as TGTGCCAGCAGCCAAAACAGGGCCTACGAGCAGTACTTC. The whole variable domain, filled in from reference TRBV11-2 and TRBJ2-7, reads EAGVAQSPRYKIIEKRQSVAFWCNPISGHATLYWYQQILGQGPKLLIQFQNNGVVDDSQLPKDRFSAERLKGVDSTLKIQPAKLEDSAVYLCASSQNRAYEQYFGPGTRLTVT.

V usage is TRBV10-2 and J usage is TRBJ2-1; D unclear. Germline V gene data show CDR1 as WSHSY and CDR2 as SAAADI. The CDR3 covers 14 residues. The germline V and J ends were trimmed by 3 bases and 0 bases, with 6 bases remaining between them. This chain's CDR3 is CASSDWSSYNEQFF. The CDR3 coding sequence is TGCGCCAGCAGTGACTGGAGCTCCTACAATGAGCAGTTCTTC.

This chain joins TRBV28 and TRBJ2-1; perhaps TRBD2 as D (6 bases). Germline V lookup: CDR1 MDHEN, CDR2 SYDVKM. The CDR3 is 13 residues long. The ends were cut back, 6 bases at V and 7 bases at J, with 13 bases in the middle. The DNA for the CDR3 is TGTGCCAGCAGCTTACCTAGCGTAAATGAGCAGTTCTTC. Translating gives CASSLPSVNEQFF.

The rearrangement joins TRBV28 to TRBJ1-1; no clear D gene. The CDR3 sequence is 13 residues long. Germline assignment: CDR1 MDHEN and CDR2 SYDVKM. V lost 4 bases and J lost 10, with 16 bases in between. The chain's CDR3 is CASSWAPDLVAFF. CDR3 sequence (DNA): TGTGCCAGCAGTTGGGCCCCTGACCTGGTAGCTTTCTTT.

This clone has only one observation. V usage is TRBV29-1 and J usage is TRBJ2-1; D perhaps matches TRBD2 (6 bases). Germline V gene data show CDR1 as SQVTM and CDR2 as ANQGSEA. The CDR3 is made up of 16 amino acids. The V and J ends lost 3 bases and 0 bases respectively, with 15 bases between them. The DNA for the CDR3 is TGCAGCGTTGAGGGGGGTACCTGGTTCTCCTACAATGAGCAGTTCTTC. Translated: CSVEGGTWFSYNEQFF.

The chain couples TRBV6-4 to TRBJ1-1; D is perhaps TRBD1 (6 bases). The CDR3 consists of 15 residues. Germline V gene data show CDR1 as MRHNA and CDR2 as SNTAGT. The V end lost 5 bases, the J end lost 2 bases, and 15 bases lay between the germline ends. Written as DNA, the CDR3 is TGTGCCAGCAGTCTCCAGGCGGGGGCCAACACTGAAGCTTTCTTT. This gives the protein CASSLQAGANTEAFF.

The chain recombines TRBV30 with TRBJ1-2; D perhaps matches TRBD1 (5 bases). V was shortened by 3 bases and J by 4 bases, with 15 bases between the two germline ends. The CDR3 sequence is 14 residues long. The germline gives CDR1 GTSNPN, CDR2 SVGIG (reference sequence). CDR3 protein: CAWSRGRGIYGYTF. The CDR3 DNA is TGTGCCTGGAGCCGAGGACGGGGGATCTATGGCTACACCTTC.

J is TRBJ2-3 and V is TRBV9, with 7 bases fitting TRBD2. This CDR3 is built from 15 residues. V dropped 3 bases and J dropped 2; count of bases not matched to a gene: 6. CDR1 and CDR2 (germline): SGDLS, YYNGEE. CDR3 sequence reads: CASSEGRENTDTQYF. Here the CDR3 DNA reads TGTGCCAGCAGCGAGGGGCGGGAGAACACAGATACGCAGTATTTT.

The chain uses TRBV10-2 and TRBJ1-1; maybe TRBD1 (6 bases). Germline CDR1 reads WSHSY; CDR2 reads SAAADI. CDR3 length: 12 amino acids. Trimming stripped 4 bases from V and 7 bases from J, with 10 bases between. The CDR3 DNA follows: TGCGCCAGCAGTGCAGGGGTTATTGAAGCTTTCTTT. Encoded protein: CASSAGVIEAFF.

CDR3 bases: TGTGCCAGCAGACAGGGTTATCAAGAGACCCAGTACTTC. Encoded protein: CASRQGYQETQYF. V usage is TRBV6-5 and J usage is TRBJ2-5, with D tentatively TRBD1 (6 bases). This CDR3 region has 13 residues. Germline lookup yields CDR1 MNHEY and CDR2 SVGAGI. V shed 6 bases and J shed 2 bases, with 10 bases lying between them.

The chain recombines TRBV7-2 with TRBJ2-2; possibly TRBD1 for D (5 bases). Germline V gives CDR1 SGHTA, CDR2 FQGNSA. The CDR3 extends over 15 amino acids. V lost 1 base to trimming and J lost 2 bases, with 8 bases between them. CDR3 sequence reads: CASSLEGENTGELFF. CDR3 bases: TGTGCCAGCAGCTTAGAAGGGGAAAACACCGGGGAGCTGTTTTTT.

This chain links TRBV2 with TRBJ1-6; D is uncertain. This CDR3 has 14 amino acids. Germline V gene sequence: CDR1 SNHLY, CDR2 FYNNEI. V was clipped by 3 bases and J by 10 bases, with 13 bases between them. Here the CDR3 reads CASSEGTQLSPLHF. CDR3 nucleotide sequence: TGTGCCAGCAGTGAGGGCACACAACTCTCACCCCTCCACTTT.

This clone showed up just once. The chain combines TRBV27 with TRBJ1-4, with 8 bases identical to TRBD1. The CDR3 runs to 15 residues. Germline V lookup: CDR1 MNHEY, CDR2 SMNVEV (reference sequence). V dropped 6 bases and J dropped 8; count of bases not matched to a gene: 11. As DNA, the CDR3 is TGTGCCAGCAGCCCAACAGGGGGGAGGAGGGAAAAACTGTTTTTT. Translated, it gives CASSPTGGRREKLFF.

The V call is TRBV7-3, the J call TRBJ2-2, with unresolved D. Germline CDR1 and CDR2: SGHTA and FQGTGA. Trimming cost V 2 bases and J 3 bases, with 4 bases left between them. This CDR3 spans 13 amino acids. DNA of the CDR3: TGTGCCAGCAGCTTATATCACACCGGGGAGCTGTTTTTT. This codes for CASSLYHTGELFF.

This clone was recorded only once. This chain uses TRBV6-1 with TRBJ2-2; 8 nucleotides agree with TRBD2. The CDR3 is 16 residues long. The germline gives CDR1 MNHNS, CDR2 SASEGT. Trimming at V came to 2 bases and at J to 5 bases, leaving 7 bases not matched to a gene. CDR3 residues: CASSESKRGPTGELFF. The DNA for the CDR3 is TGTGCCAGCAGTGAATCCAAGCGGGGGCCAACCGGGGAGCTGTTTTTT.